These 7 T cell receptor beta chains share one sample of origin, sequenced in a study of beta chain features in type 1 diabetes. Of the isolated RNA, all was reverse transcribed, and so the sequenced material was expressed TCRB transcripts. TCRdb's table, derived via immunoSEQ multiplex PCR, lists solely in-frame clones and lacks some. The sample shows 350,000 to 400,000 clones, about 15% of them seen only once. The material sequenced was naive CD4+ T cells from blood. All receptors derive from a woman under 30 in good health.

In the case of this clone: Different DNA sequences within this sample yield the same CDR3. The J gene is TRBJ2-1, the V gene TRBV18, with D tentatively TRBD2 (5 bases). The CDR3 runs 13 residues. Germline CDR1 KGHSH, CDR2 LQKENI. V was shortened by 2 bases and J by 7 bases, with 9 bases between the two germline ends. The CDR3 sequence is CASSPLGANEQFF. The CDR3 DNA follows: TGTGCCAGCTCACCATTGGGAGCTAATGAGCAGTTCTTC.

V gene TRBV2 combines with J gene TRBJ1-5, with D unresolved. V shed 6 bases and J shed 4 bases, with 7 bases lying between them. CDR1 SNHLY and CDR2 FYNNEI come from the germline V gene. The CDR3 sequence is 12 residues long. This CDR3 reads CASRRRNQPQHF. The DNA for the CDR3 is TGTGCCAGCAGACGGAGGAATCAGCCCCAGCATTTT.

In its sample, this clone was seen a few times. The chain has TRBV29-1 and TRBJ2-1; 8 nucleotides align to TRBD2. From germline, CDR1 is SQVTM and CDR2 ANQGSEA. Trimming took 3 bases from V and 3 from J; bases not matched to a gene: 7. The length of the CDR3 is 15 residues. CDR3 residues: CSVEDGGRNYNEQFF. CDR3 bases: TGCAGCGTTGAGGATGGCGGGAGGAACTACAATGAGCAGTTCTTC.

This clone was observed a handful of times. The rearrangement uses TRBV27 and TRBJ1-1, with D unresolved. The CDR3 contains 14 residues. Trimming stripped 3 bases from V and 4 bases from J, with 12 bases between. The germline gives CDR1 MNHEY, CDR2 SMNVEV (reference sequence). The CDR3 nucleotides read TGTGCCAGCAGTTTCGGTTTTCGAGGCACTGAAGCTTTCTTT. This gives the protein CASSFGFRGTEAFF.

V gene TRBV27 combines with J gene TRBJ1-5; 8 bases map to TRBD1. CDR3 length: 13 amino acids. CDR1 MNHEY and CDR2 SMNVEV come from the germline V gene (reference sequence). Unmatched junction bases numbered 2, after V lost 6 bases and J lost 4 bases. CDR3 in amino acids: CASRRQGNQPQHF. Here the CDR3 DNA reads TGTGCCAGCAGACGACAGGGGAATCAGCCCCAGCATTTT.

This chain connects TRBV18 to TRBJ2-5, with D perhaps TRBD1 (6 bases). This CDR3 is built from 14 residues. The germline gives CDR1 KGHSH, CDR2 LQKENI. V lost 6 bases and J lost 5, with 16 bases in between. Here the CDR3 reads CASSRQDRVETQYF. As DNA, the CDR3 is TGTGCCAGCTCGCGACAGGACCGGGTTGAGACCCAGTACTTC.

The chain joins TRBV7-2 to TRBJ2-1; 14 bases line up with TRBD2. V lost 2 bases to trimming and J lost 4 bases; unmatched junction nucleotides: 10. CDR3 length: 19 amino acids. Germline V gene sequence: CDR1 SGHTA, CDR2 FQGNSA. The CDR3 here is CASSLRGTSGSSVYNEQFF. CDR3 bases: TGTGCCAGCAGCTTACGTGGGACTAGCGGGAGTAGTGTATACAATGAGCAGTTCTTC.